This TCR beta chain was retrieved from a study of blood T cell repertoires in COVID-19. Study context: Samples of COVID-19 (acute and convalescent) were obtained from the United States, Italy and Spain. The cDNA or gDNA used as material had been derived from T cells, B-cell-depleted T cells, or PBMCs.

In its sample, this clone was seen once. The CDR3 length is 14 residues. The V gene end was trimmed by 6 bases and the J gene end by 5 bases; junction bases not matched to a gene: 7. In germline, CDR1 is SNHLY, CDR2 FYNNEI. As originally analysed: Amplification with reference gene primers provided the estimates of nucleated cell counts. Here immunoSEQ multiplex PCR was the method, and the copy in TCRdb shows in-frame clones only, minus some. V and J calls and clone size follow that table, whereas D and trimming were derived from the DNA. The sample includes 350,000 to 550,000 clones, 85% to 90% seen only once; the top ten take about 4.3%.

Source material: peripheral blood. The rearrangement uses TRBV2 and TRBJ2-1, with 7 bases matching TRBD1. This clonotype was sampled from a woman in her 30s with acute or convalescent COVID-19. The CDR3 sequence: CASRGQNTHNEQFF. Written as DNA, the CDR3 is TGTGCCAGCAGGGGACAGAACACTCACAATGAGCAGTTCTTC.